The 8 T cell receptor beta chains reported below all come from one sample, sequenced in a study of yellow fever vaccine responses in identical twins. TCRdb itself ran the RT-PCR reads through MiXCR, one entry per CDR3 protein. This table has about 19,000 distinct CDR3 sequences, about two thirds appearing once. The sample in question was T cells from blood (PBMCs), unsorted or a sorted subset (not recorded which), obtained before or after yellow fever vaccination (not recorded which). These receptors originate from a woman aged 18-29 years who received the yellow fever vaccine.

The V gene is TRBV4-3, the J gene TRBJ2-2; 7 bases match TRBD1. Trimming at V came to 5 bases and at J to 2 bases, leaving 8 bases not matched to a gene. This CDR3 spans 16 amino acids. Germline CDR1 LGHNA, CDR2 YSLEER. CDR3: CASSSRTGINTGELFF. Written as DNA, the CDR3 is TGCGCCAGCAGCTCTCGGACAGGTATCAACACCGGGGAGCTGTTTTTT.

V is TRBV20-1 and J is TRBJ2-5; D is undetermined. The germline V gene has CDR1 DFQATT and CDR2 SNEGSKA (reference sequence). Between the trimmed V and J ends, which lost 8 bases and 5 bases, there was a span of 15 bases. CDR3 size: 12 residues. CDR3 in amino acids: CSSSDGRETQYF. In DNA form, the CDR3 reads TGCAGTTCCTCCGACGGGCGGGAGACCCAGTACTTC.

This chain links TRBV18 with TRBJ2-1; D gene ambiguous. The CDR3 extends over 14 amino acids. The V gene lost 1 base and the J gene lost 6 bases, with 10 bases spanning the gap. Germline CDR1 KGHSH, CDR2 LQKENI. Here the CDR3 DNA reads TGTGCCAGCTCACCACTAGCAGAGATCAATGAGCAGTTCTTC. As protein: CASSPLAEINEQFF.

The J gene is TRBJ2-1, the V gene TRBV6-5; D is perhaps TRBD1 (6 bases). The V gene's germline CDR1 is MNHEY and CDR2 SVGAGI. The CDR3 has 12 amino acids. Deletions cut 4 bases from V and 7 bases from J, with 8 bases between. CDR3 in DNA: TGTGCCAGCAGTTTACAGGGAAATGAGCAGTTCTTC. This encodes CASSLQGNEQFF.

The rearrangement links TRBV12-3 or TRBV12-4 to TRBJ1-5; 7 nucleotides agree with TRBD1. The CDR3 is 12 amino acids. V lost 6 bases to trimming and J lost 6 bases; unmatched junction nucleotides: 2. The CDR3 spells CASSTGVQPQHF. The CDR3 coding sequence is TGTGCCAGCAGCACAGGGGTTCAGCCCCAGCATTTT.

The chain joins TRBV10-3 to TRBJ1-2, with TRBD1 matching over 9 bases. This CDR3 spans 15 amino acids. Germline trimming cut 4 bases from V and 2 bases from J; bases unmatched to any gene: 5. Germline CDR1 is ENHRY and CDR2 is SYGVKD. The CDR3 is CAISGWTGANYGYTF. The CDR3 DNA reads TGTGCCATCAGTGGTTGGACAGGGGCAAACTATGGCTACACCTTC.

This clonotype was seen more than once but under ten times. The chain couples TRBV19 to TRBJ2-2, with 8 bases fitting TRBD2. Germline loops: CDR1 LNHDA, CDR2 SQIVND (reference sequence). V shed 6 bases and J 4 bases; nucleotides not matched to a gene: 7. There are 15 residues in the CDR3. The CDR3 coding sequence is TGTGCCAGTAGACCGACTAGCGCCACCACCGGGGAGCTGTTTTTT. Its protein is CASRPTSATTGELFF.

This clonotype occurred a few times. V and J are TRBV10-3 and TRBJ1-2, with D perhaps matching TRBD1 (6 bases). V was pared by 4 bases and J by 2 bases, with 11 bases between. Germline assignment: CDR1 ENHRY and CDR2 SYGVKD. The CDR3 contains 14 residues. The CDR3 nucleotides are TGTGCCATCAGTGGACAGGTCTTCAACTATGGCTACACCTTC. Its translation: CAISGQVFNYGYTF.